The rows below give T cell receptor beta chains drawn from one sample of a study of cytomegalovirus exposure and HLA in healthy donors. Generated by immunoSEQ multiplex PCR, the TCRdb table keeps only in-frame clones and is missing some. This repertoire shows under 150,000 clones, about 87% found once; its top ten account for more than 4.5%. Input material: PBMCs. The receptors here all came from a woman aged 25 to 39 in good health and CMV-seronegative. Both conserved end residues are part of each CDR3. The order of the fields is clone size, V gene, D gene, J gene, CDR3 DNA, CDR3 protein. The D gene is left open where the match is weak. Some rows have no size entry. The others give once, few or many, or a class for an expanded clone.

clone_size: .; v_call: TRBV29-1; d_call: .; j_call: TRBJ1-1; cdr3_nt: TGCAGCGTTCCGGGGGGGGGCACTGAAGCTTTCTTT; cdr3_aa: CSVPGGGTEAFF
clone_size: .; v_call: TRBV7-9; d_call: .; j_call: TRBJ2-7; cdr3_nt: TGTGCCAGCAGCTTAGTGAGGTACGGGTCCTACTACGAGCAGTACTTC; cdr3_aa: CASSLVRYGSYYEQYF
clone_size: .; v_call: TRBV19; d_call: .; j_call: TRBJ1-4; cdr3_nt: TGTGCCAGTAGCCTAGCGGGTGAAAAACTGTTTTTT; cdr3_aa: CASSLAGEKLFF
clone_size: once; v_call: TRBV7-9; d_call: TRBD2; j_call: TRBJ2-1; cdr3_nt: TGTGCCAGCAGTTATAGCGGGGGGGCCCTCAATGAGCAGTTCTTC; cdr3_aa: CASSYSGGALNEQFF
clone_size: .; v_call: TRBV27; d_call: TRBD2; j_call: TRBJ2-1; cdr3_nt: TGTGCCAGCAGTTTGACTAGCGGGATCTACAATGAGCAGTTCTTC; cdr3_aa: CASSLTSGIYNEQFF
clone_size: .; v_call: TRBV27; d_call: .; j_call: TRBJ1-5; cdr3_nt: TGTGCCAGCAGTTTAGGAGGGCCCAATCAGCCCCAGCATTTT; cdr3_aa: CASSLGGPNQPQHF
clone_size: .; v_call: TRBV6-6; d_call: TRBD2; j_call: TRBJ2-5; cdr3_nt: TGTGCCAGCAGTCCCAGGACTAGGCAGTACTTC; cdr3_aa: CASSPRTRQYF
clone_size: .; v_call: TRBV19; d_call: .; j_call: TRBJ1-5; cdr3_nt: TGTGCCAGTAGCAGGGGCGAGAGGTCCAATCAGCCCCAGCATTTT; cdr3_aa: CASSRGERSNQPQHF
clone_size: .; v_call: TRBV30; d_call: .; j_call: TRBJ2-5; cdr3_nt: TGTGCCTGGACCATCGCAGGGCAGGAGACCCAGTACTTC; cdr3_aa: CAWTIAGQETQYF
clone_size: .; v_call: TRBV27; d_call: .; j_call: TRBJ1-4; cdr3_nt: TGTGCCAGCAGTTTATCGGAAGGGGCTAATGAAAAACTGTTTTTT; cdr3_aa: CASSLSEGANEKLFF
clone_size: .; v_call: TRBV6-6; d_call: TRBD1; j_call: TRBJ1-2; cdr3_nt: TGTGCCAGCAGTTATTCTCAGGGGGCTCCGACGGGCTACACCTTC; cdr3_aa: CASSYSQGAPTGYTF
clone_size: few; v_call: TRBV6-5; d_call: .; j_call: TRBJ2-7; cdr3_nt: TGTGCCAGCAGTTACTCGAGAACAGGGAGCGTCAACGAGCAGTACTTC; cdr3_aa: CASSYSRTGSVNEQYF
clone_size: .; v_call: TRBV27; d_call: .; j_call: TRBJ2-6; cdr3_nt: TGTGCCAGCACCCGGGGGAGGTACCCCTCTGGGGCCAACGTCCTGACTTTC; cdr3_aa: CASTRGRYPSGANVLTF
clone_size: .; v_call: TRBV7-9; d_call: .; j_call: TRBJ2-2; cdr3_nt: TGTGCCAGCAGCTTAGGTCGGGAGACCGGGGAGCTGTTTTTT; cdr3_aa: CASSLGRETGELFF
clone_size: .; v_call: TRBV27; d_call: TRBD2; j_call: TRBJ2-7; cdr3_nt: TGTGCCAGCCTACTAGCGGATCGTTCCTACGAGCAGTACTTC; cdr3_aa: CASLLADRSYEQYF
clone_size: .; v_call: TRBV7-9; d_call: .; j_call: TRBJ2-1; cdr3_nt: TGTGCCAGCAGCCCGCGCCGGGGGGAGCAGTTCTTC; cdr3_aa: CASSPRRGEQFF
clone_size: few; v_call: TRBV5-8; d_call: TRBD2; j_call: TRBJ2-7; cdr3_nt: TGTGCCAGCAGTTACTCTAGCGGCTCCTACGAGCAGTACTTC; cdr3_aa: CASSYSSGSYEQYF
clone_size: .; v_call: TRBV5-6; d_call: .; j_call: TRBJ2-1; cdr3_nt: TGTGCCAGCAGCTTTCCAGTCGGGGGTCCTAATGAGCAGTTCTTC; cdr3_aa: CASSFPVGGPNEQFF
clone_size: .; v_call: TRBV6-4; d_call: TRBD2; j_call: TRBJ2-3; cdr3_nt: TGTGCCAGCAGCGCGCTAGCGGGGGTACACACAGATACGCAGTATTTT; cdr3_aa: CASSALAGVHTDTQYF
clone_size: .; v_call: TRBV19; d_call: .; j_call: TRBJ1-1; cdr3_nt: TGTGCCAGCAGCGGGAGGGGAAACACTGAAGCTTTCTTT; cdr3_aa: CASSGRGNTEAFF
clone_size: few; v_call: TRBV4-1; d_call: TRBD2; j_call: TRBJ2-2; cdr3_nt: TGCGCCAGCAGCCACCCCGGGACTAAGGTCACCGGGGAGCTGTTTTTT; cdr3_aa: CASSHPGTKVTGELFF
clone_size: .; v_call: TRBV5-8; d_call: TRBD1; j_call: TRBJ2-3; cdr3_nt: TGTGCCAGCAGCTTGGGACAGGGGGCCCTGGATACGCAGTATTTT; cdr3_aa: CASSLGQGALDTQYF
clone_size: .; v_call: TRBV28; d_call: .; j_call: TRBJ1-1; cdr3_nt: TGTGCCAGCAGCCCCTTGAACACTGAAGCTTTCTTT; cdr3_aa: CASSPLNTEAFF
clone_size: .; v_call: TRBV11-3; d_call: .; j_call: TRBJ2-1; cdr3_nt: TGTGCCAGCAGCCTAGGGTCTAGCATCTTATATGAGCAGTTCTTC; cdr3_aa: CASSLGSSILYEQFF
clone_size: .; v_call: TRBV10-3; d_call: TRBD1; j_call: TRBJ2-2; cdr3_nt: TGTGCCATCAGTGCCTCGGGGACAGGGGCGGGGGAGCTGTTTTTT; cdr3_aa: CAISASGTGAGELFF
clone_size: .; v_call: TRBV4-3; d_call: TRBD2; j_call: TRBJ2-7; cdr3_nt: TGCGCCAGCAGCCAAGACCGGACTAGCGGTGAGCAGTACTTC; cdr3_aa: CASSQDRTSGEQYF
clone_size: once; v_call: TRBV28; d_call: .; j_call: TRBJ2-7; cdr3_nt: TGTGCCAGCAGTTTTCTTCCCTACGAGCAGTACTTC; cdr3_aa: CASSFLPYEQYF
clone_size: .; v_call: TRBV4-3; d_call: .; j_call: TRBJ2-7; cdr3_nt: TGCGCCAGCAGCCAAGAGGGAGCGGGACAGGACTACGAGCAGTACTTC; cdr3_aa: CASSQEGAGQDYEQYF
clone_size: .; v_call: TRBV5-4; d_call: .; j_call: TRBJ2-2; cdr3_nt: TGTGCCAGCAGCTTAGAACCGGGCACCGGGGAGCTGTTTTTT; cdr3_aa: CASSLEPGTGELFF
clone_size: many; v_call: TRBV2; d_call: .; j_call: TRBJ1-3; cdr3_nt: TGTGCCAGCAGTGAACCTCTGTGGGAGACCTCTGGAAACACCATATATTTT; cdr3_aa: CASSEPLWETSGNTIYF